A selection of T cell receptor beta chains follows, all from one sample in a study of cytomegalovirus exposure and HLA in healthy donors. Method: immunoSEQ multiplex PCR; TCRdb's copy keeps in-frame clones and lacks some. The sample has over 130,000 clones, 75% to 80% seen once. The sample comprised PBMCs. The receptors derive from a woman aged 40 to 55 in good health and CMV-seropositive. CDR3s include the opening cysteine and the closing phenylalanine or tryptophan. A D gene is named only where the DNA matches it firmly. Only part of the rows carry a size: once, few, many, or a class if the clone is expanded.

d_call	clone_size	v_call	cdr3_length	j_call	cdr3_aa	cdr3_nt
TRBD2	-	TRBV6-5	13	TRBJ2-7	CASSPGGSYEQYF	TGTGCCAGCAGTCCCGGGGGGTCCTACGAGCAGTACTTC
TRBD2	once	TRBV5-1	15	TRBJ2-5	CASSLGTSAQETQYF	TGCGCCAGCAGCTTGGGGACTAGCGCCCAAGAGACCCAGTACTTC
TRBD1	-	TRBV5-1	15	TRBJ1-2	CASSSNSGTVYGYTF	TGCGCCAGCAGCTCCAATTCCGGGACAGTCTATGGCTACACCTTC
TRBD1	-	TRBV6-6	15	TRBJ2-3	CASSKGQGLEDTQYF	TGTGCCAGCAGTAAGGGACAGGGGTTGGAAGATACGCAGTATTTT
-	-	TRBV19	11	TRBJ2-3	CATIRGGTQYF	TGTGCCACCATACGGGGAGGTACGCAGTATTTT
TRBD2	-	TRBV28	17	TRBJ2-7	CASSSPIGTSGVYEQYF	TGTGCCAGCAGTTCACCTATCGGGACTAGCGGGGTTTACGAGCAGTACTTC
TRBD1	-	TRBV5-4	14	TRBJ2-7	CASEDRPRSGEQYF	TGTGCCAGCGAGGACAGGCCCAGGTCAGGCGAGCAGTACTTC
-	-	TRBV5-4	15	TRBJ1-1	CASSLESRMNTEAFF	TGTGCCAGCAGCTTGGAGTCCAGGATGAACACTGAAGCTTTCTTT
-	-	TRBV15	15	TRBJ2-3	CATSRDAQGPDTQYF	TGTGCCACCAGCAGAGATGCGCAGGGGCCAGATACGCAGTATTTT
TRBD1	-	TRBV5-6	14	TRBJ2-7	CASSEDRKGYEQYF	TGTGCCAGCAGCGAGGACAGGAAGGGCTACGAGCAGTACTTC
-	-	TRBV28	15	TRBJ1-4	CASRIRRATNEKLFF	TGTGCCAGCCGTATTAGGCGGGCAACTAATGAAAAACTGTTTTTT
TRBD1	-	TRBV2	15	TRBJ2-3	CAGLKDRGSADTQYF	TGTGCCGGGTTAAAAGACAGGGGCAGCGCAGATACGCAGTATTTT
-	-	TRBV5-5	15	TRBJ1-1	CASSFKGGFDTEAFF	TGTGCCAGCAGCTTCAAAGGCGGTTTCGACACTGAAGCTTTCTTT
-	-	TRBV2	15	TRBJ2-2	CASSPMTGNTGELFF	TGTGCCAGCAGTCCTATGACAGGGAACACCGGGGAGCTGTTTTTT
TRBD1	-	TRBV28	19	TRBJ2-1	CASSWPYRGLGSSYNEQFF	TGTGCCAGCAGTTGGCCGTACAGGGGCTTGGGGAGCTCCTACAATGAGCAGTTCTTC
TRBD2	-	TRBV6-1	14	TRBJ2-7	CASRGRDGHYEQYF	TGTGCCAGCCGAGGGAGGGACGGTCACTACGAGCAGTACTTC
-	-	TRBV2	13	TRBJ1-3	CASSGQAGNTIYF	TGTGCCAGCAGTGGACAGGCTGGAAACACCATATATTTT
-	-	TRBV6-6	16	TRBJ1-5	CASSYRVERGNQPQHF	TGTGCCAGCAGCTACAGGGTCGAGAGAGGGAATCAGCCCCAGCATTTT
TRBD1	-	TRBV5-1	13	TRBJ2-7	CASSLGTGYEQYF	TGCGCCAGCAGCCTGGGGACAGGCTACGAGCAGTACTTC
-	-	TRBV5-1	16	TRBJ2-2	CASSLAGIRGTGELFF	TGCGCCAGCAGCTTGGCAGGGATTCGGGGGACCGGGGAGCTGTTTTTT
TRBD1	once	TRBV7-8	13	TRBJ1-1	CASSLWGQTEAFF	TGTGCCAGCAGCTTATGGGGACAGACTGAAGCTTTCTTT
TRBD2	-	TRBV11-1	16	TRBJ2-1	CASGSMAGGPLNEQFF	TGTGCCAGCGGCTCGATGGCGGGAGGGCCGCTGAATGAGCAGTTCTTC
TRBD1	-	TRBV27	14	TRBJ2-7	CASRPGGIGYEQYF	TGTGCCAGCAGGCCAGGGGGCATAGGCTACGAGCAGTACTTC
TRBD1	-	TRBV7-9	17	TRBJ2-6	CASSQGAESAGANVLTF	TGTGCCAGCAGCCAGGGGGCAGAGAGTGCTGGGGCCAACGTCCTGACTTTC
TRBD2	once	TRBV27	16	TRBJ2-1	CASSPSAGGRYGEQFF	TGTGCCAGCAGTCCCTCGGCGGGAGGACGGTACGGTGAGCAGTTCTTC
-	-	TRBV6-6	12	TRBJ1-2	CASSYRGDGYTF	TGTGCCAGCAGTTACCGTGGAGATGGCTACACCTTC
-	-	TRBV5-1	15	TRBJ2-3	CASNNGVSSTDTQYF	TGCGCCAGCAACAACGGGGTCTCTAGCACAGATACGCAGTATTTT
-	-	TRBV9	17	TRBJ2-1	CASSVGGVGASYNEQFF	TGTGCCAGCAGCGTAGGGGGTGTGGGGGCTTCCTACAATGAGCAGTTCTTC
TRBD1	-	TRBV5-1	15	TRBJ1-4	CASSGTGGTNEKLFF	TGCGCCAGCAGCGGGACAGGGGGAACTAATGAAAAACTGTTTTTT
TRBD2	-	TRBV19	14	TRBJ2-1	CASKREGLHNEQFF	TGTGCCAGTAAGCGGGAGGGCCTTCACAATGAGCAGTTCTTC
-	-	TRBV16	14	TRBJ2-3	CASRLGPSTDTQYF	TGTGCCAGCAGACTAGGCCCAAGCACAGATACGCAGTATTTT
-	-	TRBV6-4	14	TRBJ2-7	CASSDQAGGSKQYF	TGTGCCAGCAGTGATCAGGCAGGTGGTTCAAAGCAGTACTTC
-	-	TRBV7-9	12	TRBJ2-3	CASSFGADTQYF	TGTGCCAGCAGCTTCGGGGCAGATACGCAGTATTTT
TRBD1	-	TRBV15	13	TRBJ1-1	CAAGTGGDTEAFF	TGTGCCGCGGGGACAGGGGGGGATACTGAAGCTTTCTTT
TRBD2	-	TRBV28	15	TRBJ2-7	CASRTSGRASDEQYF	TGTGCCAGCAGAACCAGCGGGAGGGCCTCTGACGAGCAGTACTTC
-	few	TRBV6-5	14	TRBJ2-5	CASSLPADQETQYF	TGTGCCAGCTCCCTTCCAGCGGACCAAGAGACCCAGTACTTC
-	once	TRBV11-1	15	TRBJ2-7	CASSLRTAGLYEQYF	TGTGCCAGCAGCCTCCGGACAGCTGGATTGTACGAGCAGTACTTC
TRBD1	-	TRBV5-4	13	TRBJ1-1	CASSDGQGAEAFF	TGTGCCAGCAGCGATGGACAGGGAGCTGAAGCTTTCTTT